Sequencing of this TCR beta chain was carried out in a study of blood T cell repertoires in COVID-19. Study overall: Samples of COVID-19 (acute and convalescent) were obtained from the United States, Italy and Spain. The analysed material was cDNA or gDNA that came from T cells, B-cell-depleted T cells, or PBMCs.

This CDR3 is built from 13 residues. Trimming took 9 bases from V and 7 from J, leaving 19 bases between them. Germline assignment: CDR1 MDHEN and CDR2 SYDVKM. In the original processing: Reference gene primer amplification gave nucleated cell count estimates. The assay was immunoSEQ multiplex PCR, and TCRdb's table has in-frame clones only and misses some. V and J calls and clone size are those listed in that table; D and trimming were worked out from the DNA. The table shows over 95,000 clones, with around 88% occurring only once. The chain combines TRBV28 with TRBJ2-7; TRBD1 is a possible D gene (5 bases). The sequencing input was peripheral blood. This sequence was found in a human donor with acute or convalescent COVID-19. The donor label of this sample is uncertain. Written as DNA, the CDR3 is TGTGCCAGGCTTGAGGACACTGAACGGGAGCAGTACTTC. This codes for CARLEDTEREQYF.